Shown below are 15 T cell receptor beta chains from a single sample sequenced in a study of response to subunit inactivated influenza vaccine. One entry per CDR3 protein results from TCRdb running MiXCR on the RT-PCR reads. This table holds hundreds of thousands of distinct CDR3 sequences, roughly 8.2% found once. The source material was PBMCs from blood, sampled 23 months after vaccination. The receptors were gathered from a man aged 50-75 years who received an inactivated influenza vaccine.

The table lists this clonotype with a few counts. The J gene is TRBJ2-1, the V gene TRBV7-6, with 7 bases aligning to TRBD1. CDR3 length: 16 amino acids. The junction had 3 bases not matched to a gene; V was cut back by 1 base and J by 0 bases. Per the germline V gene, CDR1 is SGHVS and CDR2 is FNYEAQ. The CDR3, as DNA: TGTGCCAGCAGCTTAGTGGGACAGAACTCCTACAATGAGCAGTTCTTC. Its protein is CASSLVGQNSYNEQFF. Based on the CDR3 plus reference TRBV7-6 and TRBJ2-1, the full variable domain is GAGVSQSPRYKVTKRGQDVALRCDPISGHVSLYWYRQALGQGPEFLTYFNYEAQQDKSGLPNDRFSAERPEGSISTLTIQRTEQRDSAMYRCASSLVGQNSYNEQFFGPGTRLTVL.

In its sample, this clonotype was seen many times. The chain links TRBV28 to TRBJ2-2, with 8 bases matching TRBD2. The V gene end was trimmed by 4 bases and the J gene end by 0 bases; junction bases not matched to a gene: 4. CDR1 is MDHEN, CDR2 SYDVKM, per germline. This CDR3 comprises 16 residues. As DNA, the CDR3 is TGTGCCAGCAGTTGGGAGCGGGAGACGAACACCGGGGAGCTGTTTTTT. This translates into CASSWERETNTGELFF. The complete variable domain, with remaining parts taken from reference TRBV28 and TRBJ2-2, reads DVKVTQSSRYLVKRTGEKVFLECVQDMDHENMFWYRQDPGLGLRLIYFSYDVKMKEKGDIPEGYSVSREKKERFSLILESASTNQTSMYLCASSWERETNTGELFFGEGSRLTVL.

This clonotype occurred a few times. DNA for the CDR3: TGCGCCAGCAGCCAAGATATAGTGACATCCAACGTCCTGACTTTC. This translates into CASSQDIVTSNVLTF. The V and J genes are TRBV4-3 and TRBJ2-6; no clear D. The CDR3 length is 15 residues. Germline V gene sequence: CDR1 LGHNA, CDR2 YSLEER. V lost 0 bases and J lost 8, with 11 bases in between.

Many counts were recorded for this clonotype. The chain carries TRBV20-1 and TRBJ2-3; D possibly corresponds to TRBD2 (6 bases). The germline V gene encodes CDR1 DFQATT and CDR2 SNEGSKA (reference sequence). The CDR3 is made up of 13 amino acids. CDR3 protein: CTLRGSEGDTQYF. For the CDR3, the DNA is TGCACCCTGCGGGGATCCGAGGGGGATACGCAGTATTTT.

There are many counts of this clonotype. The rearrangement links TRBV24-1 to TRBJ2-2, with 11 positions matching TRBD1. This CDR3 is 17 amino acids long. The ends lost 7 bases at V and 0 bases at J; junction bases unmatched: 6. Germline V lookup: CDR1 KGHDR, CDR2 SFDVKD. CDR3 residues: CATSYGTGGPNTGELFF. DNA of the CDR3: TGTGCCACCAGCTATGGGACAGGGGGGCCGAACACCGGGGAGCTGTTTTTT.

CDR3 in amino acids: CASSPGAGSYEQYF. The CDR3 coding sequence is TGTGCCAGCAGCCCAGGCGCCGGCTCCTACGAGCAGTACTTC. V and J are TRBV7-9 and TRBJ2-7; no clear D gene. The ends were cut back, 5 bases at V and 0 bases at J, with 11 bases in the middle. CDR1 SEHNR and CDR2 FQNEAQ come from the germline V gene (reference sequence). The CDR3 contains 14 residues.

CDR3 nucleotide sequence: TGTGCCAGCAGCTTTGGGGGTATAGGGATAGGCTACGAGCAGTACTTC. Translated: CASSFGGIGIGYEQYF. This chain uses TRBV7-8 with TRBJ2-7; either TRBD1 or TRBD2 may fit D (5 bases each). The CDR3 length is 16 residues. Germline CDR1 reads SGHVS; CDR2 reads FQNEAQ. Deletions cut 3 bases from V and 3 bases from J, with 18 bases between.

This clonotype was recorded many times. The chain joins TRBV9 to TRBJ2-2; 9 nucleotides agree with TRBD1. Germline CDR1 is SGDLS and CDR2 is YYNGEE. The CDR3 spans 16 residues. Losses at the gene ends were 4 bases for V and 3 bases for J; bases not matched to a gene: 7. CDR3 nucleotide sequence: TGTGCCAGCAGCCCTGGAGGACAGGGGCACACCGGGGAGCTGTTTTTT. It specifies CASSPGGQGHTGELFF.

The chain employs TRBV18 and TRBJ2-7, with TRBD1 identical over 7 bases. V shed 3 bases, J shed 3 bases, and the junction held 8 bases outside the gene matches. The germline gives CDR1 KGHSH, CDR2 LQKENI. The length of the CDR3 is 15 residues. The CDR3 DNA sequence: TGTGCCAGCTCACCGTTCGGGTCAGGGGGCTACGAGCAGTACTTC. This codes for CASSPFGSGGYEQYF.

This clonotype showed up many times. The gene calls are TRBV20-1 and TRBJ1-1; a weak D match, TRBD1 (5 bases). This CDR3 contains 14 residues. CDR1 is DFQATT and CDR2 is SNEGSKA in the germline V gene (reference sequence). V lost 6 bases and J 1 base, leaving 15 bases between the germline ends. CDR3 DNA: TGCAGTGCCGGTCGGGGCAGGGCGAACACTGAAGCTTTCTTT. This codes for CSAGRGRANTEAFF.

The chain is built from TRBV24-1 and TRBJ2-5; D possibly uses TRBD1 or TRBD2 (5 bases each). Germline V gene sequence: CDR1 KGHDR, CDR2 SFDVKD. This CDR3 has 14 amino acids. V shed 3 bases and J shed 4 bases, with 11 bases lying between them. CDR3 protein: CATSDPGTVETQYF. CDR3 nucleotide sequence: TGTGCCACCAGTGATCCCGGGACGGTAGAGACCCAGTACTTC.

The chain joins TRBV6-2 or TRBV6-3 to TRBJ2-5; D not resolved. This CDR3 has 14 residues. V lost 0 bases, J lost 8 bases, and 13 bases lay in between. Looked up from germline, CDR1 is MNHEY and CDR2 is SVGEGT. For the CDR3, the DNA is TGTGCCAGCAGTTACTCGTGGACGTTAGACACCCAGTACTTC. Its protein is CASSYSWTLDTQYF.

The chain joins TRBV12-3 or TRBV12-4 to TRBJ1-3; D unclear. The ends were cut back, 5 bases at V and 2 bases at J, with 10 bases in the middle. CDR3 length: 14 residues. The CDR3 coding sequence is TGTGCCAGCAGTCCCCCACATGCTGGAAACACCATATATTTT. Translating gives CASSPPHAGNTIYF.

A few counts support this clonotype. The V gene is TRBV7-2, the J gene TRBJ2-1; 11 bases align to TRBD1. The CDR3 loop spans 16 amino acids. The germline gives CDR1 SGHTA, CDR2 FQGNSA. The ends lost 5 bases at V and 6 bases at J; junction bases unmatched: 9. CDR3 nucleotide sequence: TGTGCCAGCAGCCTTCAAGGGACAGGGGGTCTCAATGAGCAGTTCTTC. This gives the protein CASSLQGTGGLNEQFF.

This clonotype appeared many times. The V call is TRBV6-1, the J call TRBJ2-7; either TRBD1 or TRBD2 may supply D (5 bases each). V shed 5 bases and J shed 3 bases, with 14 bases lying between them. The CDR3 has 14 residues. Germline V lookup: CDR1 MNHNS, CDR2 SASEGT. CDR3 sequence reads: CASSLTGRSYEQYF. The CDR3 DNA is TGTGCCAGCAGTCTTACGGGACGAAGCTACGAGCAGTACTTC.